Given below is one T cell receptor beta chain in context. Its matching antigen is unknown. The source of the sample is a study of T-cell memory formation after mild COVID-19. The study's findings and limits: The second-wave clones peaking on day 37 were not confirmed as SARS-CoV-2-specific. Some clones that responded were present in memory (sampled pre-infection), which suggests cross-reactive memory joined. Clones that shrank (day 15 to 85) were balanced CD4/CD8, whereas later expanders leaned CD4+.

The CDR3 spans 14 residues. V lost 2 bases, J lost 8 bases, and 13 bases lay in between. Germline-derived CDR1 and CDR2 are SGHAT and FQNNGV. UMIs and sample barcodes were carried by the TCR alpha and TCR beta cDNA libraries that 5'RACE produced using constant-segment primers. TCRdb itself ran the 5' RACE reads through MiXCR, one entry per CDR3 protein. This sample has 400,000 to 500,000 distinct CDR3 sequences, with approximately 20% found just once. J is TRBJ2-1 and V is TRBV11-2; the D gene is possibly TRBD1 (6 bases). This clonotype was sampled from an adult woman who had mild COVID-19 (a few samples of this study predate the infection). Cell type and time point are not known. The sequenced sample was PBMCs or a T cell subset sorted from them (not recorded which). CDR3 nucleotides: TGTGCCAGCAGCTTATTCCCAGGGGTCTATGAGCAGTTCTTC. Its protein is CASSLFPGVYEQFF.